This note documents a single T cell receptor beta chain sequence. The CDR3 length is 15 residues. Trimming took off 3 bases at V and 5 bases at J, with 14 bases between the two ends. Per the germline V gene, CDR1 is SGHDN and CDR2 is FVKESK. The sample comes from a study of control samples from healthy donors and cancer patients. Assay used: immunoSEQ multiplex PCR; TCRdb lists only in-frame clones, some missing. The table lists roughly 160,000 clones, about 94% of them singletons. The chain couples TRBV14 to TRBJ2-1; a weak D match, TRBD2 (6 bases). This TCR was sampled from a man aged 60 to 75 with colorectal cancer. Sequenced input: PBMCs. This CDR3 reads CASSQRGRSHNEQFF. In DNA, the CDR3 is TGTGCCAGCAGCCAGAGAGGGAGGAGCCACAATGAGCAGTTCTTC.